These 20 T cell receptor beta chains were sequenced from one sample in a study of T cell repertoires in cytomegalovirus infection. One entry per CDR3 protein, called by TCRdb with MiXCR from the reads. The sample records roughly 190,000 distinct CDR3 sequences, roughly 9% being singletons. Sample: PBMCs. The receptors originated from a human donor in good health (CMV status not recorded). Some clones in this sample may be carry-over from other donors' samples.

This clonotype has a count of ten or more. The V call is TRBV28, the J call TRBJ2-1; TRBD2 matches 13 bases. CDR1 and CDR2 from the germline V gene are MDHEN and SYDVKM. This CDR3 region has 18 residues. Trimming cost V 4 bases and J 5 bases; bases outside gene matches: 11. CDR3 protein: CASSSGLAGPKTNNEQFF. The CDR3 nucleotides are TGTGCCAGCAGTTCGGGACTAGCGGGACCCAAAACCAACAATGAGCAGTTCTTC.

This clonotype was found a few times. The chain employs TRBV19 and TRBJ2-3; D tentatively reads TRBD1 or TRBD2 (5 bases each). Germline CDR1 is LNHDA and CDR2 is SQIVND (reference sequence). This CDR3 has 14 residues. The ends were cut back, 8 bases at V and 6 bases at J, with 18 bases in the middle. CDR3 sequence (DNA): TGTGCCAGTGGAATAACGGGACCAGGGGATACGCAGTATTTT. This codes for CASGITGPGDTQYF.

This clonotype was seen at least ten times. This chain connects TRBV7-2 to TRBJ2-7; TRBD2 aligns across 14 bases. Germline CDR1 and CDR2: SGHTA and FQGNSA. There are 20 residues in the CDR3. V was pared by 4 bases and J by 0 bases, with 14 bases of the junction left unmatched. As DNA, the CDR3 is TGTGCCAGCAGCTCCGACCAAAGGACTAGCGGGGGGTTAAACTCCTACGAGCAGTACTTC. Protein sequence: CASSSDQRTSGGLNSYEQYF.

This rearrangement joins TRBV2 to TRBJ2-1, with 9 bases that match TRBD2. CDR1 is SNHLY, CDR2 FYNNEI, per germline. The CDR3 extends over 14 amino acids. Losses at the gene ends were 4 bases for V and 8 bases for J; bases not matched to a gene: 6. Here the CDR3 DNA reads TGTGCCAGCAGTGGGGCTAGCGGGATCGATGAGCAGTTCTTC. Its translation is CASSGASGIDEQFF.

This clonotype was detected a few times. The chain links TRBV4-3 to TRBJ2-2; D gene uncertain. V lost 0 bases to trimming and J lost 4 bases, with 12 bases between them. Germline CDR1 and CDR2: LGHNA and YSLEER. The length of the CDR3 is 16 residues. The CDR3 DNA sequence: TGCGCCAGCAGCCAAGATTTTCAAGTTCTCACCGGGGAGCTGTTTTTT. This gives the protein CASSQDFQVLTGELFF.

This clonotype appeared many times. The CDR3 spells CASSRQLQSSGNTIYF. The CDR3 DNA sequence: TGTGCCAGCAGCCGACAGCTCCAGAGCTCTGGAAACACCATATATTTT. J is TRBJ1-3 and V is TRBV7-2, with a tentative D call TRBD1 (5 bases). The V and J ends lost 5 bases and 0 bases respectively, with 14 bases between them. CDR1 SGHTA and CDR2 FQGNSA come from the germline V gene. This CDR3 contains 16 residues.

This clonotype has a count of ten or more. This sequence joins TRBV7-2 and TRBJ1-3, with 8 bases fitting TRBD1. Germline CDR1 reads SGHTA; CDR2 reads FQGNSA. The CDR3 is made up of 16 amino acids. V shed 5 bases and J 1 base; nucleotides not matched to a gene: 7. The DNA for the CDR3 is TGTGCCAGCAGCCCCTCAGGGGGCTGGTCTGGAAACACCATATATTTT. It codes for CASSPSGGWSGNTIYF.

This clonotype was detected many times. The chain joins TRBV28 to TRBJ1-2; tentative D call: TRBD1 (6 bases). Trimming shortened V by 7 bases and J by 7 bases, and 16 bases separated the two germline ends. The CDR3 has 13 amino acids. Germline V lookup: CDR1 MDHEN, CDR2 SYDVKM. This chain's CDR3 is CASIGGGRGGYTF. In nucleotides, the CDR3 is TGTGCCAGCATAGGCGGGGGGCGCGGTGGCTACACCTTC.

This clonotype was seen many times. This chain joins TRBV2 and TRBJ2-3; D assignment may be TRBD1 or TRBD2 (6 bases each). The germline V and J ends were trimmed by 11 bases and 2 bases, with 23 bases remaining between them. The germline gives CDR1 SNHLY, CDR2 FYNNEI. The CDR3 runs to 16 residues. The CDR3 loop reads CAVRGGTSWDTDTQYF. The CDR3 DNA reads as TGTGCCGTCCGAGGGGGAACTAGCTGGGACACAGATACGCAGTATTTT.

V and J are TRBV12-3 or TRBV12-4 and TRBJ2-7; 8 bases are shared with TRBD1. The V and J ends lost 7 bases and 2 bases, in that order; junction bases with no gene match: 4. The CDR3 spans 13 residues. The CDR3 loop is CASTRQGTYEQYF. The DNA of the CDR3 is TGTGCCAGCACTCGACAGGGGACCTACGAGCAGTACTTC.

The chain uses TRBV28 and TRBJ2-7, with D possibly TRBD2 on 5 matching bases. With 5 bases removed from V and 0 bases from J, the gap between germline ends came to 17 bases. The germline CDR1 and CDR2 sequences are MDHEN and SYDVKM. The CDR3 extends over 16 amino acids. CDR3: CASSLRGTRSSYEQYF. In DNA, the CDR3 is TGTGCCAGCAGTCTCCGGGGTACCAGAAGCTCCTACGAGCAGTACTTC.

This clonotype was recorded at least ten times. The V call is TRBV7-6, the J call TRBJ1-3, with 8 bases lining up with TRBD1. The CDR3 runs to 20 residues. J gave up 7 bases and V 5 bases, and 25 bases lay outside the gene matches. CDR1 and CDR2 from the germline V gene are SGHVS and FNYEAQ. The CDR3 sequence: CASSERPGQAFLPVPNTIYF. The DNA for the CDR3 is TGTGCCAGCAGCGAGCGACCGGGACAGGCTTTCCTGCCCGTACCGAACACCATATATTTT.

With regard to this clonotype: A read error may explain this, as a much larger clone is one base away. CDR3 sequence: CASSPPWDRGSRIYGYTF. In DNA form, the CDR3 reads TGTGCCAGTAGTCCCCCCTGGGACAGGGGCTCACGGATCTATGGCTACACCTTC. V and J are TRBV19 and TRBJ1-2, with 10 bases that match TRBD1. Germline CDR1 is LNHDA and CDR2 is SQIVND (reference sequence). V lost 5 bases, J lost 4 bases, and 16 bases stayed unmatched. CDR3 length: 18 residues.

By proportion, this clonotype is medium-sized. V gene TRBV7-2 combines with J gene TRBJ2-7, with 9 bases lining up with TRBD2. The germline CDR1 and CDR2 sequences are SGHTA and FQGNSA. J lost 2 bases, V lost 0 bases, and 11 bases had no gene match. The CDR3 consists of 18 residues. CDR3 nucleotides: TGTGCCAGCAGCTTAGCACCTGCGGTAGCGGGAGACCCCTACGAGCAGTACTTC. This codes for CASSLAPAVAGDPYEQYF.

This clonotype was counted many times. The chain joins TRBV5-4 to TRBJ1-1; 7 bases match TRBD1. This CDR3 is built from 13 residues. Germline CDR1 is SGHNT and CDR2 is YYREEE (reference sequence). Germline trimming cut 4 bases from V and 6 bases from J; bases unmatched to any gene: 6. This CDR3 reads CASSGQAGAEAFF. CDR3 bases: TGTGCCAGCAGCGGACAGGCAGGGGCTGAAGCTTTCTTT.

This clonotype was seen ten or more times. The chain combines TRBV6-2 or TRBV6-3 with TRBJ2-7, with TRBD1 matching over 11 bases. CDR1 is MNHEY and CDR2 is SVGEGT in the germline V gene. CDR3 length: 13 amino acids. V shed 7 bases, J shed 6 bases, and the junction held 5 bases outside the gene matches. CDR3 residues: CASIWTGGGEQYF. The CDR3 DNA sequence: TGTGCCAGCATCTGGACAGGGGGCGGCGAGCAGTACTTC.

This clonotype appeared a few times. CDR3: CASSQMGTDYYGYTF. The DNA for the CDR3 is TGTGCCAGCAGCCAAATGGGGACAGACTACTATGGCTACACCTTC. This chain connects TRBV14 to TRBJ1-2, with 7 bases fitting TRBD1. V gave up 2 bases and J gave up 3 bases; unmatched junction bases: 6. CDR1 SGHDN and CDR2 FVKESK come from the germline V gene. This CDR3 spans 15 amino acids.

Only a few counts were recorded for this clonotype. This sequence joins TRBV29-1 and TRBJ1-1; weak D call: TRBD1 (6 bases). Germline CDR1 is SQVTM and CDR2 is ANQGSEA. This CDR3 has 13 residues. Trimming took off 4 bases at V and 1 base at J, with 10 bases between the two ends. The DNA of the CDR3 is TGCAGCGTTGCCCTAGGGGGGAACACTGAAGCTTTCTTT. As protein: CSVALGGNTEAFF.

This clonotype has a count of ten or more. The chain links TRBV28 to TRBJ1-1; 9 bases line up with TRBD1. From germline, CDR1 is MDHEN and CDR2 SYDVKM. The CDR3 is made up of 15 amino acids. The ends lost 6 bases at V and 1 base at J; junction bases unmatched: 6. CDR3 amino acids: CASRKGTGKNTEAFF. Here the CDR3 DNA reads TGTGCCAGCAGAAAAGGGACAGGGAAGAACACTGAAGCTTTCTTT.

This clonotype was seen only a few times. The gene calls are TRBV18 and TRBJ1-1, with D unclear. There are 14 residues in the CDR3. The germline V gene has CDR1 KGHSH and CDR2 LQKENI. With 4 bases removed from V and 8 bases from J, the gap between germline ends came to 17 bases. The CDR3 nucleotides are TGTGCCAGCTCACGAACAAGACGCGGCGACGAAGCTTTCTTT. This encodes CASSRTRRGDEAFF.